The 17 T cell receptor beta chains in this list originate from one sample, sequenced in a study of blood T cell repertoires in COVID-19 (dated by TCRdb to 2018 to 2021). Library prep was done by the immunoSEQ multiplex PCR assay. Not all clones reach the TCRdb copy of this immuneACCESS table, which keeps in-frame sequences only. Checked studies attribute under half of the gap to unresolved V genes and leave the rest unexplained. The sample table records 72,000 or so clones; about 81% of these occur just once. The ten largest clones add up to roughly 8.3% of the sample. The sample taken for sequencing was peripheral blood. Source of these receptors: a human donor in a cohort sampled during active COVID-19.

The rearrangement uses TRBV9 and TRBJ2-7; weak D call: TRBD2 (5 bases). Germline V lookup: CDR1 SGDLS, CDR2 YYNGEE. This CDR3 contains 15 residues. Trimming cost V 0 bases and J 2 bases, with 12 bases left between them. Written as DNA, the CDR3 is TGTGCCAGCAGCGTAGCTGAGGGTTGGGCCTACGAGCAGTACTTC. This translates into CASSVAEGWAYEQYF.

V usage is TRBV5-1 and J usage is TRBJ1-4; 10 bases match TRBD1. CDR1 and CDR2 from the germline V gene are SGHRS and YFSETQ. CDR3 length equals 16 residues. V shed 4 bases, J shed 8 bases, and the junction held 11 bases outside the gene matches. DNA of the CDR3: TGCGCCAGCAGCCCGTTCCGGGACAGGGGAATAGAAAAACTGTTTTTT. It yields the protein CASSPFRDRGIEKLFF. Looking up the rest from reference TRBV5-1 and TRBJ1-4 gives the full variable domain: KAGVTQTPRYLIKTRGQQVTLSCSPISGHRSVSWYQQTPGQGLQFLFEYFSETQRNKGNFPGRFSGRQFSNSRSEMNVSTLELGDSALYLCASSPFRDRGIEKLFFGSGTQLSVL.

The V call is TRBV6-4, the J call TRBJ2-1, with 7 bases that match TRBD2. The CDR3 has 15 amino acids. V was clipped by 2 bases and J by 10 bases; unmatched bases: 11. Germline V gene sequence: CDR1 MRHNA, CDR2 SNTAGT. CDR3 amino acids: CASSDEGGPSYEQFF. Written as DNA, the CDR3 is TGTGCCAGCAGTGACGAGGGAGGGCCGAGTTACGAGCAGTTCTTC.

V and J are TRBV7-8 and TRBJ2-2, with D uncertain. The germline gives CDR1 SGHVS, CDR2 FQNEAQ. The CDR3 has 14 residues. The V end lost 2 bases, the J end lost 6 bases, and 10 bases lay between the germline ends. CDR3 sequence reads: CASSLSNGPGELFF. The CDR3 coding sequence is TGTGCCAGCAGCTTATCGAATGGGCCCGGGGAGCTGTTTTTT.

In its sample, this clone was seen a few times. The chain links TRBV5-1 to TRBJ2-1, with D possibly TRBD1 on 5 matching bases. Deletions cut 3 bases from V and 9 bases from J, with 16 bases between. Germline CDR1 and CDR2: SGHRS and YFSETQ. This CDR3 contains 14 residues. The CDR3 DNA reads TGCGCCAGCAGCTCGAATATAGACAGACTTGAGCAGTTCTTC. Translation gives CASSSNIDRLEQFF.

The rearrangement joins TRBV9 to TRBJ1-4; weak D call: TRBD1 (6 bases). CDR3 length: 15 amino acids. The germline V and J ends were trimmed by 0 bases and 8 bases, with 14 bases remaining between them. CDR1 is SGDLS and CDR2 is YYNGEE in the germline V gene. CDR3 sequence: CASSVAGTREEKLFF. CDR3 coding DNA: TGTGCCAGCAGCGTAGCGGGGACAAGGGAAGAAAAACTGTTTTTT.

The V and J genes are TRBV6-5 and TRBJ2-5, with 7 bases matching TRBD1. This CDR3 comprises 15 residues. Germline CDR1 reads MNHEY; CDR2 reads SVGAGI. The junction had 12 bases not matched to a gene; V was cut back by 8 bases and J by 3 bases. The CDR3 region is CASARDRNSKETQYF. The CDR3 region has the DNA TGTGCCAGCGCCCGGGACAGAAACTCAAAAGAGACCCAGTACTTC.

The V call is TRBV5-6, the J call TRBJ2-1; maybe TRBD2 (6 bases). The CDR3 is 19 residues long. V dropped 4 bases and J dropped 0 bases, with 23 bases sitting between them. The germline V gene has CDR1 SGHDT and CDR2 YYEEEE. CDR3: CASSGRTGTPKSSYNEQFF. The CDR3 DNA follows: TGTGCCAGCAGCGGAAGGACCGGGACTCCGAAAAGCTCCTACAATGAGCAGTTCTTC.

The rearrangement links TRBV7-2 to TRBJ2-7, with TRBD1 identical over 7 bases. With V trimmed by 3 bases and J by 6 bases, 2 bases remained unmatched. Germline V gene lookup returns CDR1 SGHTA and CDR2 FQGNSA. This CDR3 region has 12 residues. The CDR3 DNA sequence: TGTGCCAGCAGCTTTACAGGGGTCGAGCAGTACTTC. Amino acid sequence: CASSFTGVEQYF.

The chain joins TRBV3-1 (or the pseudogene TRBV3-2) to TRBJ1-1, with TRBD1 as a possible D gene (5 bases). V shed 4 bases and J shed 3 bases, with 12 bases lying between them. The CDR3 totals 14 residues. Per the germline V gene, CDR1 is LGHDT and CDR2 is YNNKEL (reference sequence). The CDR3 bases are TGTGCCAGCAGCCGCGGGGGTTTGTACACTGAAGCTTTCTTT. The encoded protein is CASSRGGLYTEAFF.

This chain links TRBV2 with TRBJ2-7; 13 bases line up with TRBD2. The length of the CDR3 is 13 residues. V lost 11 bases to trimming and J lost 4 bases; unmatched junction nucleotides: 5. Germline CDR1 and CDR2: SNHLY and FYNNEI. The DNA for the CDR3 is TGTGCCGGGTCGACTAGCGGGAGGTACGAGCAGTACTTC. It yields the protein CAGSTSGRYEQYF.

The V call is TRBV13, the J call TRBJ1-5; no reliable D call. The V and J ends lost 5 bases and 0 bases respectively, with 8 bases between them. CDR3 length: 14 amino acids. The germline CDR1 and CDR2 sequences are PRHDT and FYEKMQ (reference sequence). The CDR3 DNA reads as TGTGCCAGCAGCCGGGCGGGTAGCAATCAGCCCCAGCATTTT. Protein sequence: CASSRAGSNQPQHF.

The gene calls are TRBV6-5 and TRBJ2-4; TRBD2 matches 13 bases. J gave up 13 bases and V 5 bases, and 5 bases lay outside the gene matches. Per the germline V gene, CDR1 is MNHEY and CDR2 is SVGAGI. CDR3 length equals 13 residues. The CDR3 is CASSPTSGRAQYF. In DNA, the CDR3 is TGTGCCAGCAGTCCCACTAGCGGGAGGGCCCAGTACTTC.

This rearrangement joins TRBV5-5 to TRBJ2-3; 9 bases map to TRBD2. The CDR3 runs to 14 residues. With V trimmed by 2 bases and J by 4 bases, 2 bases remained unmatched. The germline CDR1 and CDR2 sequences are SGHKS and YYEKEE (reference sequence). CDR3 sequence (DNA): TGTGCCAGCAGCTTAGGCGGGAGGGCAGATACGCAGTATTTT. Its protein is CASSLGGRADTQYF.

The V gene is TRBV4-1, the J gene TRBJ2-1, with D perhaps TRBD2 (6 bases). Germline lookup yields CDR1 MGHRA and CDR2 YSYEKL. Trimming took 2 bases from V and 10 from J, leaving 15 bases between them. The CDR3 contains 14 residues. The CDR3 loop is CASSQLTWRGEQFF. The CDR3 coding sequence is TGCGCCAGCAGCCAACTTACGTGGCGGGGCGAGCAGTTCTTC.

There are a few counts of this clone. This chain connects TRBV11-2 to TRBJ1-3; TRBD1 aligns across 10 bases. V trimming: 5 bases; J trimming: 6 bases; junction bases outside the gene matches: 4. This CDR3 has 14 residues. CDR1 is SGHAT, CDR2 FQNNGV, per germline. The CDR3 nucleotides are TGTGCCAGCAGCGGACAGGGGGATCAAAACACCATATATTTT. It translates to CASSGQGDQNTIYF.

This chain links TRBV6-5 with TRBJ2-3; 9 nucleotides align to TRBD2. Germline V gene lookup returns CDR1 MNHEY and CDR2 SVGAGI. The CDR3 is made up of 14 amino acids. After removal of 6 bases from V and 7 bases from J, the junction contained 8 bases not matched to a gene. The CDR3 spells CASRSAGGGYTQYF. The CDR3, as DNA: TGTGCCAGCAGATCTGCGGGGGGGGGTTATACGCAGTATTTT.